These 23 T cell receptor beta chains were all obtained from the same sample, sequenced in a study of T cell clonality in common variable immunodeficiency. Study results and caveats: Reportedly, TCR beta sequences from common variable immunodeficiency showed fewer deletions and N-nucleotide insertions.

The antigens of these receptors remain unknown. TCRdb's table, derived via immunoSEQ multiplex PCR, lists solely in-frame clones and lacks some. Observed are 15,000 to 20,000 clones, no singletons, with the top ten taking more than 14%. The specimen was peripheral blood mononuclear cells. These receptors all stem from a human donor with common variable immunodeficiency.

This clone showed up many times. The part of the CDR3 DNA that was read is TGTGCCAGCAGTTCCCAGGGGACCGCCTACAATGAG. Protein sequence: CASSSQGTAYNE. Given in full, the CDR3 is CASSSQGTAYNEQFF. The chain couples TRBV27 to TRBJ2-1; D is perhaps TRBD1 (6 bases). The read terminates 3 residues before the CDR3 end, so the remaining end is supplied by the germline J gene. The CDR3 consists of 15 residues. The V and J ends lost 4 bases and 2 bases respectively, with 12 bases between them. Germline V gives CDR1 MNHEY, CDR2 SMNVEV (reference sequence).

With respect to this clone: The read is 3 residues too short to cover the CDR3 end, so that end is filled in from the germline J gene. The gene calls are TRBV7-2 and TRBJ1-6, with D perhaps TRBD1 (5 bases). Germline-derived CDR1 and CDR2 are SGHTA and FQGNSA. V was clipped by 5 bases and J by 6 bases, with 8 bases between them. This CDR3 is built from 13 residues. CDR3 sequence: CASSRGGNSPLHF. The covered CDR3 bases are TGTGCCAGCAGCCGGGGGGGTAATTCACCC.

Comment on this clone: The read terminates 3 residues ahead of where the CDR3 ends, so the germline J gene completes it. The gene calls are TRBV19 and TRBJ2-2; 8 nucleotides match TRBD1. CDR1 is LNHDA and CDR2 is SQIVND in the germline V gene (reference sequence). The CDR3 contains 16 residues. J was trimmed by 4 bases and V by 5 bases; bases with no gene match: 9. The sequenced part of the CDR3 DNA is TGTGCCAGTAGTTCATGGAGGACAGGGAGCACCGGGGAG. Translation gives CASSSWRTGSTGE. The entire CDR3 protein reads CASSSWRTGSTGELFF.

This clone was observed a few times. The read gets to within 3 residues of the CDR3 end, and the germline J gene fills in the rest. Other nucleotide sequences from this sample produce the same CDR3. The chain is built from TRBV2 and TRBJ2-1; D is perhaps TRBD1 (6 bases). Germline V gene data show CDR1 as SNHLY and CDR2 as FYNNEI. Trimming removed 1 base at V and 3 bases at J, with 10 bases between. The CDR3 is 15 amino acids. The CDR3 is CASSEERGIYNEQFF. The CDR3 DNA, read in part, is TGTGCCAGCAGTGAAGAGAGGGGGATCTACAATGAG.

CDR3: CASSYQGHDIQYF. The sequenced CDR3 bases are TGTGCCAGCAGTTACCAGGGTCATGACATT. The V call is TRBV6-2 or TRBV6-3, the J call TRBJ2-4, with D perhaps matching TRBD1 (5 bases). The observed sequence ends 3 residues before the CDR3 terminus, with the missing tail filled in from the germline J gene. Germline V gene data show CDR1 as MNHEY and CDR2 as SVGEGT. The CDR3 is 13 residues long. Between the trimmed V and J ends, which lost 2 bases and 8 bases, there was a span of 10 bases.

This clone was found a few times. The read comes to an end 3 residues before the CDR3 does, leaving the germline J gene to fill in the end. This chain links TRBV7-9 with TRBJ1-3; no definite D call. From germline, CDR1 is SEHNR and CDR2 FQNEAQ (reference sequence). This CDR3 comprises 13 residues. Trimming removed 3 bases at V and 0 bases at J, with 3 bases between. The CDR3: CASSFHSGNTIYF. The covered CDR3 bases are TGTGCCAGCAGCTTCCACTCTGGAAACACC. The full variable domain, completed using reference TRBV7-9 and TRBJ1-3, is DTGVSQNPRHKITKRGQNVTFRCDPISEHNRLYWYRQTLGQGPEFLTYFQNEAQLEKSRLLSDRFSAERPKGSFSTLEIQRTEQGDSAMYLCASSFHSGNTIYFGEGSWLTVV.

Concerning this clone itself: The CDR3 is cut off 3 residues early in the read; its end comes from the germline J gene. This sequence joins TRBV5-6 and TRBJ1-1, with 10 bases that match TRBD1. Trimming at V came to 6 bases and at J to 4 bases, leaving 9 bases not matched to a gene. The germline gives CDR1 SGHDT, CDR2 YYEEEE. CDR3 size: 15 residues. CDR3: CASNWGTGDATEAFF. CDR3 DNA (partial): TGTGCCAGCAACTGGGGGACAGGGGACGCCACTGAA.

Concerning this clone itself: The CDR3 end lies 3 residues beyond the end of the read and is filled in from the germline J gene. The V gene is TRBV2, the J gene TRBJ2-3, with 7 bases fitting TRBD1. This CDR3 has 13 residues. Germline-derived CDR1 and CDR2 are SNHLY and FYNNEI. The part of the CDR3 DNA that was read is TGTGCCAGCAGTGAATCGAGGACAGGCTCG. This codes for CASSESRTGS. The CDR3 as a whole reads CASSESRTGSQYF.

Relative to its sample, this clone is medium-sized (0.01 to 0.1%). Read coverage stops 3 residues before the CDR3 terminus; the germline J gene supplies the remainder. J is TRBJ2-7 and V is TRBV18; D gene unclear. Germline CDR1 is KGHSH and CDR2 is LQKENI. CDR3 length: 16 residues. Trimming cost V 3 bases and J 3 bases, with 18 bases left between them. CDR3 sequence: CASSPQAPSVDYEQYF. CDR3 bases read: TGTGCCAGCTCACCCCAGGCGCCAAGTGTTGACTACGAG. The full variable domain, with the rest looked up from reference TRBV18 and TRBJ2-7, is NAGVMQNPRHLVRRRGQEARLRCSPMKGHSHVYWYRQLPEEGLKFMVYLQKENIIDESGMPKERFSAEFPKEGPSILRIQQVVRGDSAAYFCASSPQAPSVDYEQYFGPGTRLTVT.

About this clone itself: The CDR3 end lies 3 residues beyond the end of the read and is filled in from the germline J gene. The chain has TRBV7-3 and TRBJ2-2, with TRBD2 identical over 8 bases. The CDR3 contains 16 residues. Germline CDR1 SGHTA, CDR2 FQGTGA. V trimming: 5 bases; J trimming: 5 bases; junction bases outside the gene matches: 10. CDR3 loop: CASSPQAGVGTGELFF. The CDR3 DNA, read in part, is TGTGCCAGCAGCCCACAAGCGGGAGTAGGGACCGGGGAG.

The table lists this clone with a few counts. The DNA read from the CDR3 is TGTGCCAGTAACGACAGGGCGACGAGCAATCAGCCC. Translating gives CASNDRATSNQP. The CDR3 as a whole reads CASNDRATSNQPQHF. V is TRBV19 and J is TRBJ1-5, with 7 bases that match TRBD1. The CDR3 end falls 3 residues outside the read, so it is completed with the germline J gene. Germline V gene sequence: CDR1 LNHDA, CDR2 SQIVND (reference sequence). Trimming cost V 7 bases and J 1 base; bases outside gene matches: 7. The CDR3 consists of 15 residues.

This clone has at least ten counts. The missing CDR3 end, 3 residues past where the read stops, is filled in from the germline J gene. The chain joins TRBV28 to TRBJ2-7, with 14 bases fitting TRBD2. The CDR3 loop spans 16 amino acids. Germline V gives CDR1 MDHEN, CDR2 SYDVKM. V was clipped by 4 bases and J by 4 bases; unmatched bases: 6. This chain's CDR3 is CASSSGLAGEGYEQYF. Incomplete CDR3 DNA: TGTGCCAGCAGTTCGGGACTAGCGGGAGAAGGATACGAG.

The table lists this clone with many counts. The CDR3 end falls 3 residues outside the read, so it is completed with the germline J gene. This chain joins TRBV20-1 and TRBJ2-1, with D maybe TRBD2 (6 bases). Trimming pared 2 bases from V and 9 bases from J, leaving 23 bases between. This CDR3 has 16 residues. The germline V gene encodes CDR1 DFQATT and CDR2 SNEGSKA (reference sequence). CDR3 loop: CSARFLGARRRVEQFF. CDR3 DNA, as far as it was read: TGCAGTGCTAGATTTCTAGGGGCTAGGAGGAGGGTTGAG.

This clone was observed a few times. The read comes to an end 3 residues before the CDR3 does, leaving the germline J gene to fill in the end. The rearrangement joins TRBV18 to TRBJ1-6; 7 nucleotides match TRBD1. The CDR3 runs 17 residues. Looked up from germline, CDR1 is KGHSH and CDR2 is LQKENI. Trimming removed 6 bases from V and 1 base from J; junction bases left unmatched: 9. The CDR3 spells CASSDHGQESYNSPLHF. CDR3 DNA, as far as it was read: TGTGCCAGCTCCGACCACGGACAGGAGTCCTATAATTCACCC.

Incomplete CDR3 DNA: TGTGCCAGCAGCTTAGCCATGACCCCTAGGAATGAG. It yields the protein CASSLAMTPRNE. The full CDR3 reads CASSLAMTPRNEQFF. The chain is built from TRBV7-2 and TRBJ2-1; the D is unclear. The read terminates 3 residues ahead of where the CDR3 ends, so the germline J gene completes it. Per germline, CDR1 SGHTA and CDR2 FQGNSA. The CDR3 runs to 15 residues. Trimming stripped 0 bases from V and 7 bases from J, with 13 bases between.

This clone was recorded many times. With the read ending 3 residues before the CDR3 end, the germline J gene is used to fill in that end. The genes are TRBV5-1 and TRBJ2-2; D unresolved. CDR3 length equals 15 residues. In germline, CDR1 is SGHRS, CDR2 YFSETQ. V was cut by 4 bases and J by 2 bases, with 12 bases left in between. CDR3 bases read: TGCGCCAGCAGCCTCACCGCAGTAAACACCGGGGAG. Translation: CASSLTAVNTGE. The full-length CDR3 reads as CASSLTAVNTGELFF.

In its sample, this clone is medium-sized. Read sequence stops 3 residues before the CDR3 end, and the germline J gene provides the missing end. The chain couples TRBV24-1 to TRBJ1-2; D may be TRBD1 (5 bases). The CDR3 loop spans 12 amino acids. The germline V gene has CDR1 KGHDR and CDR2 SFDVKD. Trimming removed 5 bases from V and 7 bases from J, with 10 bases in between. The CDR3 DNA, read in part, is TGTGCCACCAGTGCGGCAGGGAGTGGC. As protein: CATSAAGSG. The entire CDR3 sequence reads CATSAAGSGYTF.

This clone came up a few times. Read sequence stops 3 residues before the CDR3 end, and the germline J gene provides the missing end. The chain couples TRBV19 to TRBJ1-2; possibly TRBD1 for D (6 bases). The CDR3 has 15 amino acids. CDR1 LNHDA and CDR2 SQIVND come from the germline V gene (reference sequence). V was clipped by 2 bases and J by 3 bases, with 13 bases between them. CDR3 sequence reads: CASSITGTTDYGYTF. The CDR3 DNA, read in part, is TGTGCCAGTAGTATAACAGGGACTACGGACTATGGC.

As concerns this clone: The read ends 3 residues before the CDR3 terminus; that terminus is restored from the germline J gene. This chain links TRBV5-1 with TRBJ1-1, with 7 bases fitting TRBD1. Germline V CDR1 and CDR2: SGHRS, YFSETQ. V was clipped by 1 base and J by 5 bases; unmatched bases: 14. This CDR3 comprises 17 residues. CDR3 DNA (partial): TGCGCCAGCAGCTTGTTGGGACAGACGAAAGGAAATACTGAA. Translating gives CASSLLGQTKGNTE. The entire CDR3 sequence reads CASSLLGQTKGNTEAFF.

This clone was counted only a few times. The sequenced fragment ends 3 residues before the CDR3 boundary, so the rest is inferred from the germline J gene. This chain links TRBV6-2 or TRBV6-3 with TRBJ2-7, with 7 bases aligning to TRBD1. The length of the CDR3 is 15 residues. Germline trimming cut 5 bases from V and 6 bases from J; bases unmatched to any gene: 13. Germline V gene sequence: CDR1 MNHEY, CDR2 SVGEGT. CDR3 sequence: CASSRTGTAVREQYF. The sequenced part of the CDR3 DNA is TGTGCCAGCAGTCGAACCGGGACAGCAGTCCGCGAG.

This clone was counted at least ten times. The covered CDR3 bases are TGCGCCAGCAGCTTGGCTGGCGGGGCGGGAGAGACC. This codes for CASSLAGGAGET. The complete CDR3 protein is CASSLAGGAGETQYF. This chain connects TRBV5-1 to TRBJ2-5; possible D gene TRBD2, 6 bases. Read data end 3 residues before the CDR3 end; the end is taken from the germline J gene. Germline lookup yields CDR1 SGHRS and CDR2 YFSETQ. Between the trimmed V and J ends, which lost 0 bases and 4 bases, there was a span of 13 bases. This CDR3 has 15 residues.

This clone was recorded at least ten times. With the read ending 3 residues before the CDR3 end, the germline J gene is used to fill in that end. The chain has TRBV10-3 and TRBJ1-2, with TRBD1 as a possible D gene (5 bases). Trimming took off 9 bases at V and 0 bases at J, with 17 bases between the two ends. From germline, CDR1 is ENHRY and CDR2 SYGVKD. The CDR3 has 15 residues. The covered CDR3 bases are TGTGCCATTCCCCAAAGGGGTGCGGCTAACTATGGC. As protein: CAIPQRGAANYG. The whole CDR3 is CAIPQRGAANYGYTF.

The CDR3 loop is CASSDRQAGQGEQFF. The CDR3 DNA, read in part, is TGTGCCAGCAGTGATAGGCAAGCGGGGCAAGGTGAG. The chain recombines TRBV2 with TRBJ2-1, with 7 nucleotides matching TRBD2. The sequenced fragment ends 3 residues before the CDR3 boundary, so the rest is inferred from the germline J gene. V dropped 3 bases and J dropped 9; count of bases not matched to a gene: 11. CDR3 size: 15 residues. Germline loops: CDR1 SNHLY, CDR2 FYNNEI.